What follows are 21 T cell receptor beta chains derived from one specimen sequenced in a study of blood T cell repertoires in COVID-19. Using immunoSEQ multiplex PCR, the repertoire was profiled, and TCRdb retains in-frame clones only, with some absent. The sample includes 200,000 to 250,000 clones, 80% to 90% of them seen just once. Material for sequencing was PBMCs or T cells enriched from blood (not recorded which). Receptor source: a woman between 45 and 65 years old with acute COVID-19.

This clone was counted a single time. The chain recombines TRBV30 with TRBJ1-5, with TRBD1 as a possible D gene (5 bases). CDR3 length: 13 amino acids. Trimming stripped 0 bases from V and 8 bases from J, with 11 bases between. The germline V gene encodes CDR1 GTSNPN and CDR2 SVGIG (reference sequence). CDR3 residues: CAWSVTGEEPQHF. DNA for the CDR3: TGTGCCTGGAGTGTAACAGGTGAAGAGCCCCAGCATTTT.

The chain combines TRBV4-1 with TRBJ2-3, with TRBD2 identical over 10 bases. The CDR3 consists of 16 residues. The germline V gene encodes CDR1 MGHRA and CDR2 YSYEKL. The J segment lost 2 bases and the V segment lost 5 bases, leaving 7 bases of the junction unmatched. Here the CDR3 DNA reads TGCGCCAGCAGCTCTCGAGCGGGAGGGGTCACAGATACGCAGTATTTT. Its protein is CASSSRAGGVTDTQYF.

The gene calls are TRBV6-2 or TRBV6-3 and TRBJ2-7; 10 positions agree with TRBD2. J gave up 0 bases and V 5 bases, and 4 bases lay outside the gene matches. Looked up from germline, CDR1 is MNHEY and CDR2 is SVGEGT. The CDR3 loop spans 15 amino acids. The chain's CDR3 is CASSPRTSGSYEQYF. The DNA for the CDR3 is TGTGCCAGCAGTCCCCGGACTAGCGGCTCCTACGAGCAGTACTTC.

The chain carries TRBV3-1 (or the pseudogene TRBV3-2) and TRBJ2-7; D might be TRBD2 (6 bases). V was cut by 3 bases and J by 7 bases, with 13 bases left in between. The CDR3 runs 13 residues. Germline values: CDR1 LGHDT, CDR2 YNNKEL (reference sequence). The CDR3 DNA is TGTGCCAGCAGCCAGCCCCCTCGGGGGGAGCAGTACTTC. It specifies CASSQPPRGEQYF.

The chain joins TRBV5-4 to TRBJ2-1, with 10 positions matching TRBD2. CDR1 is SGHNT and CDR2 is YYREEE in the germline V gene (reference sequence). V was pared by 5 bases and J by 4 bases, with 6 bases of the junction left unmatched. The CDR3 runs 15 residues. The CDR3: CASSSGLAEYNEQFF. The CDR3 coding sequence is TGTGCCAGCAGTTCCGGACTAGCGGAATACAATGAGCAGTTCTTC.

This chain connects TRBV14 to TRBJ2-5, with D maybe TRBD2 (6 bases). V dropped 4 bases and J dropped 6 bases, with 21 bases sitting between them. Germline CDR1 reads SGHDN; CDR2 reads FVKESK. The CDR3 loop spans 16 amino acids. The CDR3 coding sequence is TGTGCCAGCAGCCCCAGACGGGTTGGGGACTTGAAGACCCAGTACTTC. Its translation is CASSPRRVGDLKTQYF.

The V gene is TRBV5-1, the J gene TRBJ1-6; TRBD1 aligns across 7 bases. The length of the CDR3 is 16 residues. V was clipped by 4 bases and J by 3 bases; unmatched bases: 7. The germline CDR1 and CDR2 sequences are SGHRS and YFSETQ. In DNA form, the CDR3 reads TGCGCCAGCAGCCCTTTGGGGGACAGCTATAATTCACCCCTCCACTTT. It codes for CASSPLGDSYNSPLHF.

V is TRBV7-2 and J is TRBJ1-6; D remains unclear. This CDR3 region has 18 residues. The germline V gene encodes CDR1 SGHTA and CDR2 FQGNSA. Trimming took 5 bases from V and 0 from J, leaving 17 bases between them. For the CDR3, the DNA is TGTGCCAGCAGCCCGGCCCAACAGTCCAGCTCCTATAATTCACCCCTCCACTTT. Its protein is CASSPAQQSSSYNSPLHF. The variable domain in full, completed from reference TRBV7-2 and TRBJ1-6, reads GAGVSQSPSNKVTEKGKDVELRCDPISGHTALYWYRQSLGQGLEFLIYFQGNSAPDKSGLPSDRFSAERTGGSVSTLTIQRTQQEDSAVYLCASSPAQQSSSYNSPLHFGNGTRLTVT.

The CDR3 is CASSLHQVNTEAFF. CDR3 coding DNA: TGCGCCAGCAGCTTGCATCAGGTGAACACTGAAGCTTTCTTT. This sequence joins TRBV5-1 and TRBJ1-1; D unresolved. The length of the CDR3 is 14 residues. V lost 1 base to trimming and J lost 0 bases, with 7 bases between them. Germline CDR1 is SGHRS and CDR2 is YFSETQ. The full variable domain, with the rest looked up from reference TRBV5-1 and TRBJ1-1, is KAGVTQTPRYLIKTRGQQVTLSCSPISGHRSVSWYQQTPGQGLQFLFEYFSETQRNKGNFPGRFSGRQFSNSRSEMNVSTLELGDSALYLCASSLHQVNTEAFFGQGTRLTVV.

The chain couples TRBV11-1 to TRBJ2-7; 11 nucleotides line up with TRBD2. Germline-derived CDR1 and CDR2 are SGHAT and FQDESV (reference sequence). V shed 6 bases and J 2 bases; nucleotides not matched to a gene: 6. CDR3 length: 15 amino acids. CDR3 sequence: CASSSSGRSPYEQYF. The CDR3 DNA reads TGTGCCAGCAGTTCTAGCGGGAGGTCCCCCTACGAGCAGTACTTC.

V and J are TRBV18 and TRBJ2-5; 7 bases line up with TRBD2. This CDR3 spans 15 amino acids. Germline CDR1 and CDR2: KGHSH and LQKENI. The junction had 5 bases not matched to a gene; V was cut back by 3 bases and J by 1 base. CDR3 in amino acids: CASSPWGGIQETQYF. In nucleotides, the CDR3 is TGTGCCAGCTCACCTTGGGGGGGGATCCAAGAGACCCAGTACTTC.

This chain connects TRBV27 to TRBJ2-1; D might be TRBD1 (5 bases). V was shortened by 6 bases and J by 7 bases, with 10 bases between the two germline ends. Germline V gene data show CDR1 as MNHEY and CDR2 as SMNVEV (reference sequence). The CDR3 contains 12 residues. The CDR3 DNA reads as TGTGCCAGCAGAACACAGGCGAATGAGCAGTTCTTC. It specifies CASRTQANEQFF.

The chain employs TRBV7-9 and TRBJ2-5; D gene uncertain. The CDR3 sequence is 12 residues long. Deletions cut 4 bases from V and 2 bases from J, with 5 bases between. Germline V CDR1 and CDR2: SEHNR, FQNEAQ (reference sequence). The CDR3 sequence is CASSSVQETQYF. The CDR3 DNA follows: TGTGCCAGCAGCTCAGTGCAAGAGACCCAGTACTTC. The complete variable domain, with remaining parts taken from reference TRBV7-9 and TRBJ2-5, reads DTGVSQNPRHKITKRGQNVTFRCDPISEHNRLYWYRQTLGQGPEFLTYFQNEAQLEKSRLLSDRFSAERPKGSFSTLEIQRTEQGDSAMYLCASSSVQETQYFGPGTRLLVL.

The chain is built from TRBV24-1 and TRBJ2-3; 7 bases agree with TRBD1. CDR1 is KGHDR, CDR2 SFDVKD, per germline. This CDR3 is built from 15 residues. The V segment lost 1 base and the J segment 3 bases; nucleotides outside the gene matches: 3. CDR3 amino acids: CATSDLRGPTDTQYF. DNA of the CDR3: TGTGCCACCAGTGATTTAAGGGGGCCGACAGATACGCAGTATTTT.

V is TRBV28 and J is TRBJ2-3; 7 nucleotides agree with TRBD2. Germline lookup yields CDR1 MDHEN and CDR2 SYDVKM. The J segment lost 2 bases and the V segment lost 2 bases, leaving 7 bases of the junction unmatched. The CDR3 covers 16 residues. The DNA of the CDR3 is TGTGCCAGCAGTTTAACTAGCGAAATTTACACAGATACGCAGTATTTT. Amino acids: CASSLTSEIYTDTQYF.

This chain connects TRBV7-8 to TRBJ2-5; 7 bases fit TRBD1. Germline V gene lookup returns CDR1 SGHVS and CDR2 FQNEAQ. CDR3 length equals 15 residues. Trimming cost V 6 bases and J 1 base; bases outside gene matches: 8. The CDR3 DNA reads TGTGCCAGCAGGGACGGACAGGCGATCCAAGAGACCCAGTACTTC. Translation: CASRDGQAIQETQYF.

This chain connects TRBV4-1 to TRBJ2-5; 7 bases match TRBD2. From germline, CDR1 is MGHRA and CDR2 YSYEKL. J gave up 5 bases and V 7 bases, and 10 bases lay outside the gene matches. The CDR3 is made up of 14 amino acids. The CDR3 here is CASTSSGVGETQYF. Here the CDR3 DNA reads TGCGCCAGCACCTCAAGCGGGGTAGGGGAGACCCAGTACTTC.

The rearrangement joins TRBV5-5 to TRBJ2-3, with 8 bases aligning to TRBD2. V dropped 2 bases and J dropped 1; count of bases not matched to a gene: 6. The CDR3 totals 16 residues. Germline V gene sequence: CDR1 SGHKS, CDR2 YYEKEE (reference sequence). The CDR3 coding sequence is TGTGCCAGCAGCTTCCCGGGACTAGGAGGCACAGATACGCAGTATTTT. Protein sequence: CASSFPGLGGTDTQYF.

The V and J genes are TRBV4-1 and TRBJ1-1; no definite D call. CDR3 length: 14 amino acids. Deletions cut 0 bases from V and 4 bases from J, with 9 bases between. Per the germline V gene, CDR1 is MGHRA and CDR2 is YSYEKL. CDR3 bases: TGCGCCAGCAGCCAAGAAGTTACTCCCACTGAAGCTTTCTTT. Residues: CASSQEVTPTEAFF.

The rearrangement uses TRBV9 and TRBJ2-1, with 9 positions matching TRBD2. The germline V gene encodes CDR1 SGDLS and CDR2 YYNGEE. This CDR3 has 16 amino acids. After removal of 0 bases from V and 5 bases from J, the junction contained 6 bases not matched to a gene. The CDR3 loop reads CASSVEVAGAHNEQFF. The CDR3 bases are TGTGCCAGCAGCGTAGAGGTAGCGGGAGCCCACAATGAGCAGTTCTTC.

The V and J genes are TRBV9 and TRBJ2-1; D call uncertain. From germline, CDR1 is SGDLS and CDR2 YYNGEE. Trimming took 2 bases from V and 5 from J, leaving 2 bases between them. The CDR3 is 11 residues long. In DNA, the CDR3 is TGTGCCAGCAGCGTTAACAATGAGCAGTTCTTC. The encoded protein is CASSVNNEQFF.